The clone carrying this TCR beta chain showed up just a few times. The junction and the germline gene differ at one end; a read error may be behind it. These data originate in a study of blood T cell repertoires in COVID-19. About the research overall: The United States, Italy and Spain were the sources of the acute and convalescent COVID-19 samples. Nucleic acid was either cDNA or gDNA, and it came from T cells, B-cell-depleted T cells, or PBMCs.

The CDR3 is made up of 15 amino acids. The germline V gene encodes CDR1 SSHAT and CDR2 FNYEAQ (reference sequence). In the authors' workflow: Cell counts per sample came from amplifying reference gene primers. Using immunoSEQ multiplex PCR, the repertoire was profiled, and TCRdb retains in-frame clones only, with some absent. The V and J calls and clone size come from that table; D and trimming were worked out from the DNA. The sample includes just under 95,000 clones, 80% of them seen just once. The sample consisted of peripheral blood. J is TRBJ2-7 and V is TRBV7-7; the D gene is possibly TRBD2 (6 bases). This receptor was identified in a middle-aged man who had recovered from COVID-19. In DNA form, the CDR3 reads TGTGCTAGCAGCTTAAGGCGGGACTCAAACTACGAGCAGTACTTC. This gives the protein CASSLRRDSNYEQYF.